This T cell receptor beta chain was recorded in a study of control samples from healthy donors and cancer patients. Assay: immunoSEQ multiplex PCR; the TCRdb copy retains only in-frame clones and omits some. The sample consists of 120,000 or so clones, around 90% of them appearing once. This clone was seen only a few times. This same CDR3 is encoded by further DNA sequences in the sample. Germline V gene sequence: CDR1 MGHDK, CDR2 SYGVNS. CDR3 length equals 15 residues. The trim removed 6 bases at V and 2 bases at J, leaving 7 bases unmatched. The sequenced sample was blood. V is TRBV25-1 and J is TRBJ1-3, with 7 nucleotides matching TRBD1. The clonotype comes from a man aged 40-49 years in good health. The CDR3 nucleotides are TGTGCCAGCAGCAGTGACAGGGTACCTGGAAACACCATATATTTT. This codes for CASSSDRVPGNTIYF.